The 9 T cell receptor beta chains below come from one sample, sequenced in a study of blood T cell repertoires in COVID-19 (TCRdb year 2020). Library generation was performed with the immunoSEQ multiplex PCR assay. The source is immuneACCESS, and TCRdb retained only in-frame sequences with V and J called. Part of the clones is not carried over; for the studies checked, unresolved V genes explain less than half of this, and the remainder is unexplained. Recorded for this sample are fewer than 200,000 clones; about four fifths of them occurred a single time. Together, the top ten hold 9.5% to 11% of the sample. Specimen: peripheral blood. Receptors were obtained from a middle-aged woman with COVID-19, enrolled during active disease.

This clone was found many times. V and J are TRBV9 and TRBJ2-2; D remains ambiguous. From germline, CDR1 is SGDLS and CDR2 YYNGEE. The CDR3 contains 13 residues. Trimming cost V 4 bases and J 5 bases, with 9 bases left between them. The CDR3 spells CASSPLITGELFF. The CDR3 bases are TGTGCCAGCAGCCCTTTAATAACCGGGGAGCTGTTTTTT. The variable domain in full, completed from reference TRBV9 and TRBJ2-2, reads DSGVTQTPKHLITATGQRVTLRCSPRSGDLSVYWYQQSLDQGLQFLIQYYNGEERAKGNILERFSAQQFPDLHSELNLSSLELGDSALYFCASSPLITGELFFGEGSRLTVL.

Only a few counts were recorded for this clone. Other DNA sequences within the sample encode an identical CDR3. CDR3 region: CASSPGTGANYGYTF. The CDR3 DNA follows: TGTGCCAGCAGTCCCGGGACAGGGGCTAACTATGGCTACACCTTC. V usage is TRBV28 and J usage is TRBJ1-2, with TRBD1 identical over 10 bases. Germline-derived CDR1 and CDR2 are MDHEN and SYDVKM. V dropped 5 bases and J dropped 0; count of bases not matched to a gene: 3. This CDR3 has 15 residues.

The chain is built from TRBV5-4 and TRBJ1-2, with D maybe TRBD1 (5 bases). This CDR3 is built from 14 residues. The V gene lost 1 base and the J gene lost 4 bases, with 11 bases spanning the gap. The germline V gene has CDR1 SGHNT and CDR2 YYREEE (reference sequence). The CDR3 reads CASSLNAGGYGYTF. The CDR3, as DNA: TGTGCCAGCAGCTTGAATGCGGGGGGCTATGGCTACACCTTC.

The CDR3 sequence: CASRTGIFRSEAFF. The CDR3 nucleotides read TGTGCCAGCAGAACAGGGATATTTAGATCTGAAGCTTTCTTT. The chain recombines TRBV27 with TRBJ1-1, with a weak D call TRBD1 (6 bases). Trimming took 6 bases from V and 6 from J, leaving 17 bases between them. Germline V gives CDR1 MNHEY, CDR2 SMNVEV (reference sequence). There are 14 residues in the CDR3.

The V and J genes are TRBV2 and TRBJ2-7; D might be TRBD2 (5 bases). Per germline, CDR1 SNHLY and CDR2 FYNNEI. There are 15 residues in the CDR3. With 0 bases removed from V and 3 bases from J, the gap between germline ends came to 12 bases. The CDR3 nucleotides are TGTGCCAGCAGTGAAGCGGCCGGGGTCGACTACGAGCAGTACTTC. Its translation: CASSEAAGVDYEQYF. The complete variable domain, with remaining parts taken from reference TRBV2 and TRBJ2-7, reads EPEVTQTPSHQVTQMGQEVILRCVPISNHLYFYWYRQILGQKVEFLVSFYNNEISEKSEIFDDQFSVERPDGSNFTLKIRSTKLEDSAMYFCASSEAAGVDYEQYFGPGTRLTVT.

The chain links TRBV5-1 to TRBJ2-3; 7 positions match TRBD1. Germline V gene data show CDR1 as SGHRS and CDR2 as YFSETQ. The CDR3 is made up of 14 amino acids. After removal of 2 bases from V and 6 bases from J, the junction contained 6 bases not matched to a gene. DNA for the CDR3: TGCGCCAGCAGCTTTAGAACAGGGGATGATACGCAGTATTTT. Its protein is CASSFRTGDDTQYF.

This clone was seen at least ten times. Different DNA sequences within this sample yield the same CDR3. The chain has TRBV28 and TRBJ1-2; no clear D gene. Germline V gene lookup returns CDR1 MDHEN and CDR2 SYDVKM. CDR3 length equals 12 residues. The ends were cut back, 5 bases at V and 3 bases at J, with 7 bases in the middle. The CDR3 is CASSRRDYGYTF. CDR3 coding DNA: TGTGCCAGCAGTAGGAGGGACTATGGCTACACCTTC.

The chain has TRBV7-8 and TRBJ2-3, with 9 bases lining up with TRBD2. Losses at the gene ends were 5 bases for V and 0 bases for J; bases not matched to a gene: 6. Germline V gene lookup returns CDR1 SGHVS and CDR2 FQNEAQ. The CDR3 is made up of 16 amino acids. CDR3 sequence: CASSTGTSPSTDTQYF. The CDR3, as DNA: TGTGCCAGCAGCACAGGGACTAGCCCAAGCACAGATACGCAGTATTTT.

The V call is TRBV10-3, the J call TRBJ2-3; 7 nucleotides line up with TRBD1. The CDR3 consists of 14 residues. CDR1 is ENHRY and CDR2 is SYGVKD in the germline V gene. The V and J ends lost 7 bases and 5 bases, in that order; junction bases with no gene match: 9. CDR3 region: CAINKQGPVDTQYF. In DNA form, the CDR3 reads TGTGCCATCAACAAACAGGGGCCTGTAGATACGCAGTATTTT.